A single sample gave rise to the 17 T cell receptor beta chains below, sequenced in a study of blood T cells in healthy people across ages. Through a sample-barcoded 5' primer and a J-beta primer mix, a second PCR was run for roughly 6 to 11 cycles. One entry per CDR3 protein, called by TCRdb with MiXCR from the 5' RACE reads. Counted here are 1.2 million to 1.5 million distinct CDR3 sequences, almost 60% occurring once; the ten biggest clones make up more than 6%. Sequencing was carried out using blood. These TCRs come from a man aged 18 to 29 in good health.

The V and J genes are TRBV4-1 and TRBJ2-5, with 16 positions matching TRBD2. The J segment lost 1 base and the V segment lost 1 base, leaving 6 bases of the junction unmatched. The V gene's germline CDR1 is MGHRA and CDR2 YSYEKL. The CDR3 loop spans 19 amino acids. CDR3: CASSQVGTSGGGIQETQYF. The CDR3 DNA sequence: TGCGCCAGCAGCCAAGTAGGGACTAGCGGGGGGGGTATCCAAGAGACCCAGTACTTC.

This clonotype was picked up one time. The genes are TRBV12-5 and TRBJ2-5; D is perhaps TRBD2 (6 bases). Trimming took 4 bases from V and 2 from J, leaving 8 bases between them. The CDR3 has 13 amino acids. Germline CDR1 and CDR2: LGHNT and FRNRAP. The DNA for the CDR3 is TGTGCTAGTGGTTCCGGGACTCAAGAGACCCAGTACTTC. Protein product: CASGSGTQETQYF.

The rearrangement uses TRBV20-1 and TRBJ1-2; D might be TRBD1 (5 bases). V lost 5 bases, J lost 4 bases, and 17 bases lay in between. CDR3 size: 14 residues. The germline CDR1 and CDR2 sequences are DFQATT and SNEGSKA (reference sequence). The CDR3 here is CSAPWGIGFYGYTF. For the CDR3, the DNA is TGCAGTGCTCCCTGGGGGATCGGTTTCTATGGCTACACCTTC.

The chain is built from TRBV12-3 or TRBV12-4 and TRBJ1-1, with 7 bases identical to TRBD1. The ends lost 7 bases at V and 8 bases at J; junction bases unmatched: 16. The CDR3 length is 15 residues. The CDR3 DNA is TGTGCCAGCACAACAGGGGATCCTACGCCGAGGGAAGCTTTCTTT. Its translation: CASTTGDPTPREAFF.

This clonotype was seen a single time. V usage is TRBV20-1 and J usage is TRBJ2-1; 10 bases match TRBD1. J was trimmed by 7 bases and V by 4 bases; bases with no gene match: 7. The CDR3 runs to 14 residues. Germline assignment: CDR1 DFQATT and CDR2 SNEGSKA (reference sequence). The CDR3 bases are TGCAGTGCTACCCGGGACAGGGGAGAGAATGAGCAGTTCTTC. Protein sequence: CSATRDRGENEQFF.

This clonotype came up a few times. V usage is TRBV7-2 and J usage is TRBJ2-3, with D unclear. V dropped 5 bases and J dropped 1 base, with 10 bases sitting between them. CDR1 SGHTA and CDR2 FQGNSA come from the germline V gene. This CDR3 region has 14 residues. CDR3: CASSRLSRTDTQYF. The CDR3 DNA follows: TGTGCCAGCAGCCGTCTTTCACGCACAGATACGCAGTATTTT.

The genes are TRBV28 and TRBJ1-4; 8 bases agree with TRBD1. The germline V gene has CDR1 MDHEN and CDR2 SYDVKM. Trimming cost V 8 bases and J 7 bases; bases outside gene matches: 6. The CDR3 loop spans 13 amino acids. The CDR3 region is CASGAGGGEKLFF. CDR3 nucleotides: TGTGCCAGCGGTGCAGGGGGCGGTGAAAAACTGTTTTTT.

The CDR3 nucleotides are TGTGCCAGCAGTTTATCCCTTATTCCTGGAGAGACCCAGTACTTC. Its translation: CASSLSLIPGETQYF. The chain uses TRBV28 and TRBJ2-5; D uncertain. Per germline, CDR1 MDHEN and CDR2 SYDVKM. The CDR3 loop spans 15 amino acids. The ends were cut back, 1 base at V and 4 bases at J, with 13 bases in the middle.

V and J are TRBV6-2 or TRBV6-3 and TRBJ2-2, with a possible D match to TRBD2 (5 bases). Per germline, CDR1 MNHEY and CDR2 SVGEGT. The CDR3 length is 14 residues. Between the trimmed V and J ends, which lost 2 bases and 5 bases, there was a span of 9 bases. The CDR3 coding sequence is TGTGCCAGCAGTTACGTAAGACTAACCGGGGAGCTGTTTTTT. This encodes CASSYVRLTGELFF.

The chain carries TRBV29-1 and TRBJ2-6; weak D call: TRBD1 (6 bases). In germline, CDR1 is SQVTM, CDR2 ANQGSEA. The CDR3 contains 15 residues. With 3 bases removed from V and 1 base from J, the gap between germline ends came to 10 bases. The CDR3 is CSVDLGASGANVLTF. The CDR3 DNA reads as TGCAGCGTTGATTTGGGGGCGTCTGGGGCCAACGTCCTGACTTTC.

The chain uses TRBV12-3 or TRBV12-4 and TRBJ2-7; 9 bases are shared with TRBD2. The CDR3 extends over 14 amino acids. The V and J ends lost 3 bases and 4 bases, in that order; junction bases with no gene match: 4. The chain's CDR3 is CASSFMGLAYEQYF. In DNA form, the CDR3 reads TGTGCCAGCAGTTTCATGGGACTAGCTTACGAGCAGTACTTC.

CDR3 sequence: CSARLAYTDTQYF. The DNA of the CDR3 is TGCAGTGCTAGACTTGCCTACACAGATACGCAGTATTTT. The J gene is TRBJ2-3, the V gene TRBV20-1; D is uncertain. Germline lookup yields CDR1 DFQATT and CDR2 SNEGSKA (reference sequence). This CDR3 comprises 13 residues. The V end lost 2 bases, the J end lost 2 bases, and 8 bases lay between the germline ends.

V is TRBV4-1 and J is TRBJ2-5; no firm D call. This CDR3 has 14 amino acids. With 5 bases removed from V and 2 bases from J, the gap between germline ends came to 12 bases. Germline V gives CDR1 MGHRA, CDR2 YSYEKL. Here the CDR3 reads CASSDRHPQETQYF. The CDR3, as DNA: TGCGCCAGCAGCGATAGACACCCGCAAGAGACCCAGTACTTC.

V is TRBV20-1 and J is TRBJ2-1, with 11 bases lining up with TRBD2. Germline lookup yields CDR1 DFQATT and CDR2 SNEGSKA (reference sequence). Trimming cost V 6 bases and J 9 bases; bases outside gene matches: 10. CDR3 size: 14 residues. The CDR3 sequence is CSAPGTSGVVEQFF. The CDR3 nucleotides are TGCAGTGCCCCCGGGACTAGCGGAGTCGTTGAGCAGTTCTTC.

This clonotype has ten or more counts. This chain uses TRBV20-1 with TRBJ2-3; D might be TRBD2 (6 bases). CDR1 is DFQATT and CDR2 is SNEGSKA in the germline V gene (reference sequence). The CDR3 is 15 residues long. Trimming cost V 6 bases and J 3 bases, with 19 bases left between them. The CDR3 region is CSAQYRGWGTDTQYF. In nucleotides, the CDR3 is TGCAGTGCCCAGTATCGGGGGTGGGGAACAGATACGCAGTATTTT.

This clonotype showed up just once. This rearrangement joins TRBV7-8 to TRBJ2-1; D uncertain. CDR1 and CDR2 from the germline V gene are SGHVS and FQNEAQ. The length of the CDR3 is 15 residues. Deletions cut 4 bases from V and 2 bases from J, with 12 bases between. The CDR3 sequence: CASSSPSTPYNEQFF. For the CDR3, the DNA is TGTGCCAGCAGCTCACCCAGCACACCCTACAATGAGCAGTTCTTC.

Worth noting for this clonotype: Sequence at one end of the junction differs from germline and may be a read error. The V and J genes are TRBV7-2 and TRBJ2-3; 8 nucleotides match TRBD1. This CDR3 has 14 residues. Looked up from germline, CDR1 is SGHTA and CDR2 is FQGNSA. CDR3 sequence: CASSFQVGTGTQYF. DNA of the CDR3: TGTGCCAGCAGCTTTCAGGTTGGGACAGGTACGCAGTATTTT.